The rows below give T cell receptor beta chains drawn from one sample of a study of T cell repertoires in cytomegalovirus infection. TCRdb redid the calling of the reads with MiXCR, one entry per CDR3 protein. Counted here are some 62,000 distinct CDR3 sequences, around 21% occurring once; the ten biggest clones make up over 65%. These receptors have no identified antigens. The sequencing used CD8+ T cells from cultured PBMCs, collected from culture after CMV antigen stimulation. Receptor source: a human donor in good health (CMV status not recorded). Some clones in this sample may be carry-over from other donors' samples. CDR3s include the opening cysteine and the closing phenylalanine or tryptophan. Each record gives: V gene, D gene, clone size, CDR3 length, J gene, CDR3 DNA, CDR3 protein. The D gene is left open where the match is weak. The size entry is marked missing in some rows and otherwise reads once, few, many or a size class.

TRBV7-2	TRBD2	-	15	TRBJ2-3	TGTGCCAGCAGCCATAGCGGGGGGGCGATCGATACGCAGTATTTT	CASSHSGGAIDTQYF
TRBV12-3/TRBV12-4	-	few	14	TRBJ1-1	TGTGCCAGCAGTTTCCGGCAGGGTGACACTGAAGCTTTCTTT	CASSFRQGDTEAFF
TRBV7-9	-	many	12	TRBJ2-7	TGTGCCAGCAGCTTAGCCATCTACGAGCAGTACTTC	CASSLAIYEQYF
TRBV4-1	-	-	17	TRBJ1-1	TGCGCCAGCAGCCTCCAAGAATACCTCAACTCGAACACTGAAGCTTTCTTT	CASSLQEYLNSNTEAFF
TRBV7-2	-	many	15	TRBJ2-1	TGTGCCAGCAGCTCTAACTGGGGGCAATACAATGAGCAGTTCTTC	CASSSNWGQYNEQFF
TRBV7-8	-	-	15	TRBJ1-5	TGTGCCAGCAGCTTAGGCGGGGGGAACAATCAGCCCCAGCATTTT	CASSLGGGNNQPQHF
TRBV12-5	TRBD2	-	15	TRBJ2-1	TGTGCTAGTGGTTCCCGGGACTATGTCGACAATGAGCAGTTCTTC	CASGSRDYVDNEQFF
TRBV7-6	-	-	12	TRBJ2-3	TGTGCCAGCAGCTTCGACTCTGGAAGACAGTATTTT	CASSFDSGRQYF
TRBV7-2	TRBD2	few	15	TRBJ2-5	TGTGCCAGCAGCTTAGGCGGTAGCGGGGGAGAGACCCAGTACTTC	CASSLGGSGGETQYF
TRBV4-1	-	-	12	TRBJ1-2	TGCGCCAGCAGCCAAGGAGGTTCGCGCGTAACCTTC	CASSQGGSRVTF
TRBV7-6	-	-	14	TRBJ1-2	TGTGCCAGCAGCTTATATGCAACGGGCTATGGCTACACCTTC	CASSLYATGYGYTF
TRBV7-8	-	-	14	TRBJ1-1	TGTGCCAGCAGTTTTCAGGGAGTGAACACTGAAGCTTTCTTT	CASSFQGVNTEAFF
TRBV4-3	-	-	18	TRBJ1-6	TGCGCCAGCAGCCAAGATTTGAGGGGTGGCTTATATAATTCACCCCTCCACTTT	CASSQDLRGGLYNSPLHF
TRBV9	TRBD1	few	13	TRBJ2-1	TGTGCCAGCAGCGGGACAGGGGCCCATGAGCAGTTCTTC	CASSGTGAHEQFF
TRBV7-2	-	-	13	TRBJ2-3	TGTGCCAGCAGCTCCCTCGAACCAGATACGCAGTATTTT	CASSSLEPDTQYF
TRBV5-1	TRBD2	few	16	TRBJ2-1	TGCGCCAGCAGCTTGGATATCGCGGGGGTTTTAAATGAGCAGTTCTTC	CASSLDIAGVLNEQFF
TRBV7-9	-	few	14	TRBJ2-3	TGTGCCAGCGTAAGGGGGATTAGCACAGATACGCAGTATTTT	CASVRGISTDTQYF
TRBV7-2	-	-	15	TRBJ2-7	TGTGCCAGCAGCTGGGGGGGGGCGGAAACCTACGAGCAGTACTTC	CASSWGGAETYEQYF
TRBV12-5	TRBD2	few	16	TRBJ2-1	TGTGCTAGTGGTTCCGAGGGGCGGGGGGTCTACAATGAGCAGTTCTTC	CASGSEGRGVYNEQFF
TRBV2	-	few	16	TRBJ1-5	TGTGCCAGCAGTGATATAGGGACAAGCCCCAATCAGCCCCAGCATTTT	CASSDIGTSPNQPQHF
TRBV28	TRBD1	few	14	TRBJ2-5	TGTGCCAGCAGTAGCCACAGGGGGACAGAGACCCAGTACTTC	CASSSHRGTETQYF
TRBV12-3/TRBV12-4	-	-	14	TRBJ1-5	TGTGCCAGCAGTTTCCCAGGGAACAATCAGCCCCAGCATTTT	CASSFPGNNQPQHF
TRBV7-2	-	-	13	TRBJ2-7	TGTGCCAGCAGCTTCGACAGGAACTACGAGCAGTACTTC	CASSFDRNYEQYF
TRBV7-2	TRBD1	few	14	TRBJ2-7	TGTGCCAGCAGCCTCAAGGACAGGGGTCACGAGCAGTACTTC	CASSLKDRGHEQYF
TRBV6-1	-	many	14	TRBJ1-1	TGTGCCAGCAGTGAACAGGAATTAAACACTGAAGCTTTCTTT	CASSEQELNTEAFF
TRBV4-1	TRBD1	-	15	TRBJ2-7	TGCGCCAGCAGCTATGGGGACAGGGGGTCCTACGAGCAGTACTTC	CASSYGDRGSYEQYF
TRBV12-5	TRBD1	-	13	TRBJ2-5	TGTGCTAGTGCCGTGGGACAGGCGCAGACCCAGTACTTC	CASAVGQAQTQYF
TRBV11-2	-	-	12	TRBJ1-1	TGTGCCAGCAGCACTTTACAGGGTGAAGCTTTCTTT	CASSTLQGEAFF
TRBV28	-	-	14	TRBJ1-1	TGTGCCAGCAGTTTTGGGCCTGAGTGGGTTGAAGCTTTCTTT	CASSFGPEWVEAFF
TRBV4-3	-	medium-sized	19	TRBJ1-5	TGCGCCAGCAGCCAAGATCGGGGGGGCTCTGAATATAGCAATCAGCCCCAGCATTTT	CASSQDRGGSEYSNQPQHF
TRBV4-3	-	few	15	TRBJ1-2	TGCGCCAGCAGCCAAGATCGGGGAGATTTCTATGGCTACACCTTC	CASSQDRGDFYGYTF
TRBV7-8	TRBD1	few	16	TRBJ1-2	TGTGCCAGCAGCTTATCTTTGGACAGGGGGCAGGGTGGCTACACCTTC	CASSLSLDRGQGGYTF
TRBV28	-	-	14	TRBJ1-1	TGTGCCAGCAGTATGACAGGTCTGAACACTGAAGCTTTCTTT	CASSMTGLNTEAFF
TRBV7-9	TRBD1	few	15	TRBJ2-7	TGTGCCAGCAGCTGGGGGACAGGGCCGACCTACGAGCAGTACTTC	CASSWGTGPTYEQYF
TRBV4-3	-	-	16	TRBJ2-7	TGCGCCAGCAGCCACGGCCTGCTTATGAACGGAGGCGAGCAGTACTTC	CASSHGLLMNGGEQYF
TRBV27	-	few	14	TRBJ2-7	TGTGCCAGCAGTTTTGGAGGGCCGTCCTACGAGCAGTACTTC	CASSFGGPSYEQYF
TRBV6-2/TRBV6-3	-	-	13	TRBJ2-1	TGTGTGTCCGGGGCCGCTATAAACAATGAGCAGTTCTTC	CVSGAAINNEQFF
TRBV15	TRBD1	-	15	TRBJ1-1	TGTGCCACCAGCAGAGGCAGGGGGACGAACACTGAAGCTTTCTTT	CATSRGRGTNTEAFF
TRBV12-3/TRBV12-4	-	few	16	TRBJ1-1	TGTGCCAGCAGTTTCGGGCCGCATGGGGAGAACACTGAAGCTTTCTTT	CASSFGPHGENTEAFF